This T cell receptor beta chain stems from a study of graft-versus-host responses after intestinal transplantation. Study background: Multivisceral, liver-intestinal, or isolated intestinal transplants were given to recipients.

After removal of 4 bases from V and 4 bases from J, the junction contained 8 bases not matched to a gene. The CDR3 runs 15 residues. The V gene's germline CDR1 is SGHDT and CDR2 YYEEEE. Sequenced by immunoSEQ multiplex PCR; TCRdb stores in-frame clones only, minus some. This table has roughly 100,000 clones, approximately 94% appearing once. As regards this clone: Its antigen is currently unknown.

The chain is built from TRBV5-6 and TRBJ1-2, with 9 bases aligning to TRBD1. The origin of this receptor is a human donor who received an intestinal transplant. The sample here was unstimulated CD8+ T cells sorted from spleen or lymph node cells, taken before intestinal transplant. As DNA, the CDR3 is TGTGCCAGCAGCCCCCGGGACAGGGTGGTCTATGGCTACACCTTC. Protein sequence: CASSPRDRVVYGYTF.